This TCR beta chain was sequenced during a study of T cell responses to AZD1222 COVID-19 vaccine. Broader study findings: Clonal diversity was possibly underestimated, and white British individuals and females predominated among donors.

Measured with immunoSEQ multiplex PCR; TCRdb has only the in-frame clones, and not every one. The table records about 170,000 clones, 70% to 90% of them present only once. In germline, CDR1 is SGHVS, CDR2 FQNEAQ. The V and J ends lost 5 bases and 6 bases, in that order; junction bases with no gene match: 12. This CDR3 is built from 17 residues. With regard to this clone: Its cognate antigen is unknown.

The sample was peripheral blood, taken 28 days after the second AZD1222 dose. V and J are TRBV7-8 and TRBJ2-1; TRBD2 aligns across 11 bases. This clonotype was obtained from an adult who received the AZD1222 COVID-19 vaccine. CDR3 region: CASSTVGPGTSGNEQFF. The CDR3 nucleotides are TGTGCCAGCAGCACGGTGGGCCCCGGGACTAGCGGCAATGAGCAGTTCTTC.